Below, 29 T cell receptor beta chains from the same sample are listed, as sequenced in a study of cytomegalovirus exposure and HLA in healthy donors. The PCR employed 60 Vbeta primers together with 13 Jbeta primers. The table came from immunoSEQ multiplex PCR; TCRdb's copy has only in-frame clones and leaves some out. The sample records under 150,000 clones, 70% to 85% being singletons. The source material was PBMCs. The receptors were sampled from a woman in her late teens or twenties in good health and CMV-seronegative.

The chain has TRBV27 and TRBJ1-5, with 10 nucleotides matching TRBD1. V gave up 4 bases and J gave up 2 bases; unmatched junction bases: 8. Germline loops: CDR1 MNHEY, CDR2 SMNVEV (reference sequence). The CDR3 extends over 17 amino acids. CDR3 amino acids: CASSYGDRGSGNQPQHF. In nucleotides, the CDR3 is TGTGCCAGCAGTTATGGGGACAGGGGTTCGGGCAATCAGCCCCAGCATTTT.

The chain is built from TRBV5-1 and TRBJ2-1, with no clear D. Germline CDR1 and CDR2: SGHRS and YFSETQ. V lost 0 bases to trimming and J lost 1 base, with 8 bases between them. The CDR3 consists of 15 residues. The CDR3 protein is CASSLVGGSYNEQFF. The CDR3 DNA is TGCGCCAGCAGCTTGGTTGGCGGATCCTACAATGAGCAGTTCTTC. The full variable domain, rest sourced from reference TRBV5-1 and TRBJ2-1, is KAGVTQTPRYLIKTRGQQVTLSCSPISGHRSVSWYQQTPGQGLQFLFEYFSETQRNKGNFPGRFSGRQFSNSRSEMNVSTLELGDSALYLCASSLVGGSYNEQFFGPGTRLTVL.

V usage is TRBV7-9 and J usage is TRBJ1-1, with 8 bases lining up with TRBD1. From germline, CDR1 is SEHNR and CDR2 FQNEAQ (reference sequence). V was clipped by 6 bases and J by 6 bases; unmatched bases: 9. The CDR3 totals 14 residues. As DNA, the CDR3 is TGTGCCAGCAGTACATCAGGGGGCACGGCTGAAGCTTTCTTT. It encodes CASSTSGGTAEAFF. Full variable domain (missing parts from reference TRBV7-9 and TRBJ1-1): DTGVSQNPRHKITKRGQNVTFRCDPISEHNRLYWYRQTLGQGPEFLTYFQNEAQLEKSRLLSDRFSAERPKGSFSTLEIQRTEQGDSAMYLCASSTSGGTAEAFFGQGTRLTVV.

The rearrangement joins TRBV6-6 to TRBJ1-2; a weak D match, TRBD1 (6 bases). Trimming left V 5 bases short and J 4 bases short, with 11 bases between. Germline assignment: CDR1 MNHNY and CDR2 SVGAGI (reference sequence). CDR3 length: 13 amino acids. As DNA, the CDR3 is TGTGCCAGCAGTCAACAGGGTTTCTATGGCTACACCTTC. Encoded protein: CASSQQGFYGYTF.

This chain uses TRBV6-4 with TRBJ2-3, with TRBD2 matching over 7 bases. CDR1 and CDR2 from the germline V gene are MRHNA and SNTAGT. V lost 3 bases, J lost 0 bases, and 3 bases stayed unmatched. The CDR3 sequence is 15 residues long. Here the CDR3 reads CASSEDSGSTDTQYF. In nucleotides, the CDR3 is TGTGCCAGCAGTGAGGATAGCGGGAGCACAGATACGCAGTATTTT.

This clone has just a few counts. This sequence joins TRBV27 and TRBJ1-3, with D uncertain. Between the trimmed V and J ends, which lost 4 bases and 0 bases, there was a span of 10 bases. CDR3 length: 15 amino acids. CDR1 is MNHEY, CDR2 SMNVEV, per germline (reference sequence). The CDR3 reads CASSSDSSSGNTIYF. The CDR3 DNA follows: TGTGCCAGCAGTTCGGACTCGAGCTCTGGAAACACCATATATTTT.

Regarding this clone: One end of the junction does not line up with germline, which may come from a read error. The chain carries TRBV7-7 and TRBJ2-2; TRBD2 agrees at 7 bases. Germline V gene data show CDR1 as SSHAT and CDR2 as FNYEAQ (reference sequence). This CDR3 has 16 amino acids. CDR3 in amino acids: CASSLGSSGNTGELFF. In DNA, the CDR3 is TGTGCTAGCAGCTTAGGGTCTAGCGGTAACACCGGGGAGCTGTTTTTT.

This clone was counted once. J is TRBJ2-7 and V is TRBV5-1; D perhaps matches TRBD1 (6 bases). Germline CDR1 is SGHRS and CDR2 is YFSETQ. The CDR3 runs to 14 residues. The V end lost 2 bases, the J end lost 3 bases, and 12 bases lay between the germline ends. The CDR3 sequence: CASSFGRGYYEQYF. The CDR3 nucleotides read TGCGCCAGCAGCTTTGGCAGGGGCTACTACGAGCAGTACTTC.

The chain combines TRBV7-2 with TRBJ1-4, with 8 bases identical to TRBD1. Germline V gene lookup returns CDR1 SGHTA and CDR2 FQGNSA. With 2 bases clipped from V and 7 bases from J, the junction kept 3 bases outside the gene matches. This CDR3 is 14 amino acids long. Here the CDR3 reads CASSLRQGAEKLFF. The CDR3 DNA reads TGTGCCAGCAGCTTAAGGCAGGGGGCTGAAAAACTGTTTTTT.

The chain combines TRBV30 with TRBJ2-7; weak D call: TRBD1 (5 bases). Germline V gives CDR1 GTSNPN, CDR2 SVGIG (reference sequence). Trimming shortened V by 1 base and J by 5 bases, and 12 bases separated the two germline ends. The CDR3 covers 13 residues. CDR3 DNA sequence: TGTGCCTGGAGTGCCCAGGGAAACGACGAGCAGTACGTC. This encodes CAWSAQGNDEQYV.

The chain recombines TRBV27 with TRBJ1-6; D not certain. V was trimmed by 5 bases and J by 6 bases, leaving 14 bases between them. The V gene's germline CDR1 is MNHEY and CDR2 SMNVEV (reference sequence). CDR3 length: 15 amino acids. CDR3 nucleotides: TGTGCCAGCAGTCCCGGGGAGGGAATTAATTCACCCCTCCACTTT. The encoded protein is CASSPGEGINSPLHF.

The chain joins TRBV28 to TRBJ2-5; maybe TRBD2 (5 bases). Trimming took off 4 bases at V and 1 base at J, with 13 bases between the two ends. The germline V gene encodes CDR1 MDHEN and CDR2 SYDVKM. CDR3 length: 15 amino acids. Written as DNA, the CDR3 is TGTGCCAGCAGTTGGGATACTAGTCGCCAAGAGACCCAGTACTTC. Translated: CASSWDTSRQETQYF.

This rearrangement joins TRBV5-4 to TRBJ2-5; 10 bases fit TRBD2. This CDR3 contains 14 residues. Trimming at V came to 5 bases and at J to 2 bases, leaving 3 bases not matched to a gene. Germline V lookup: CDR1 SGHNT, CDR2 YYREEE (reference sequence). The CDR3 DNA follows: TGTGCCAGCAGATCTAGCGGGGGACAAGAGACCCAGTACTTC. This translates into CASRSSGGQETQYF.

V is TRBV4-3 and J is TRBJ1-1; D ambiguous. The CDR3 loop spans 16 amino acids. V was trimmed by 4 bases and J by 4 bases, leaving 19 bases between them. Germline CDR1 is LGHNA and CDR2 is YSLEER. CDR3 nucleotide sequence: TGCGCCAGCAGCCGGGCCATTACCCTAGCGGGCACTGAAGCTTTCTTT. Protein: CASSRAITLAGTEAFF.

The rearrangement joins TRBV10-1 to TRBJ2-3, with TRBD2 as a possible D gene (7 bases). Trimming shortened V by 0 bases and J by 5 bases, and 15 bases separated the two germline ends. The CDR3 covers 16 residues. Germline CDR1 and CDR2: WNHNN and SYGVQD (reference sequence). The CDR3 loop reads CASSESTGGGQDTQYF. In nucleotides, the CDR3 is TGCGCCAGCAGTGAGTCAACGGGGGGCGGGCAAGATACGCAGTATTTT.

The sample holds one count of this clone. This CDR3 is CASSFGRQSTNEKLFF. CDR3 DNA sequence: TGTGCCAGCAGCTTCGGCCGACAGTCTACTAATGAAAAACTGTTTTTT. V is TRBV5-8 and J is TRBJ1-4, with D possibly TRBD1 on 5 matching bases. Between the trimmed V and J ends, which lost 2 bases and 2 bases, there was a span of 13 bases. The CDR3 is 16 residues long. Germline CDR1 and CDR2: SGHTS and YDEGEE.

The V gene is TRBV18, the J gene TRBJ2-7; TRBD1 agrees at 10 bases. V shed 2 bases, J shed 5 bases, and the junction held 3 bases outside the gene matches. Germline lookup yields CDR1 KGHSH and CDR2 LQKENI. The CDR3 has 14 residues. CDR3 amino acids: CASSPSGTGDEQYF. The CDR3 bases are TGTGCCAGCTCACCATCCGGGACAGGGGACGAGCAGTACTTC.

This clone showed up just a few times. V gene TRBV19 combines with J gene TRBJ1-2, with a possible D match to TRBD1 (6 bases). Between the trimmed V and J ends, which lost 5 bases and 7 bases, there was a span of 23 bases. CDR3 length: 16 amino acids. Germline CDR1 reads LNHDA; CDR2 reads SQIVND (reference sequence). CDR3 loop: CASSLFYGTQESGYTF. In DNA, the CDR3 is TGTGCCAGTAGTCTCTTCTACGGGACACAAGAGAGTGGCTACACCTTC.

This chain connects TRBV5-6 to TRBJ1-2; 7 bases are shared with TRBD1. The ends lost 7 bases at V and 6 bases at J; junction bases unmatched: 9. Germline lookup yields CDR1 SGHDT and CDR2 YYEEEE. This CDR3 spans 13 amino acids. CDR3 amino acids: CASASKGADGYTF. CDR3 DNA: TGTGCCAGCGCTTCTAAGGGGGCAGATGGCTACACCTTC.

This chain connects TRBV27 to TRBJ1-1; unclear D gene. CDR1 and CDR2 (germline): MNHEY, SMNVEV (reference sequence). This CDR3 spans 13 amino acids. V was trimmed by 6 bases and J by 0 bases, leaving 8 bases between them. The CDR3, as DNA: TGTGCCAGCAGCTTTCAGATGAACACTGAAGCTTTCTTT. Translating it yields CASSFQMNTEAFF.

Worth noting for this clone: The germline gene is not matched at one end of the junction; a read error may be the cause. The chain joins TRBV6-6 to TRBJ1-3; D gene uncertain. Germline-derived CDR1 and CDR2 are MNHNY and SVGAGI (reference sequence). The CDR3 extends over 15 amino acids. CDR3 nucleotide sequence: TGTGCCTGCAGTTCGGGAGAACTCTCTGGAAACACCATATATTTT. The encoded protein is CACSSGELSGNTIYF.

A word on this clone: The same CDR3 is also encoded by other DNA sequences in this sample. The rearrangement uses TRBV5-1 and TRBJ1-2, with unresolved D. V gave up 0 bases and J gave up 5 bases, with 5 bases separating them. In germline, CDR1 is SGHRS, CDR2 YFSETQ. The CDR3 contains 12 residues. The DNA of the CDR3 is TGCGCCAGCAGCTTGGACGGGTATGGCTACACCTTC. Amino acid sequence: CASSLDGYGYTF.

The V and J genes are TRBV30 and TRBJ1-1, with a tentative D call TRBD1 (5 bases). The germline gives CDR1 GTSNPN, CDR2 SVGIG (reference sequence). The CDR3 loop spans 12 amino acids. Trimming left V 6 bases short and J 7 bases short, with 15 bases between. CDR3 residues: CACSHQGYEAFF. The CDR3 nucleotides are TGTGCCTGCAGTCATCAGGGATATGAAGCTTTCTTT.

V usage is TRBV9 and J usage is TRBJ1-1; no clear D. Germline values: CDR1 SGDLS, CDR2 YYNGEE. This CDR3 is 14 amino acids long. Trimming took 0 bases from V and 4 from J, leaving 10 bases between them. The CDR3 DNA is TGTGCCAGCAGCGTAGGTAGGGAGGGCACTGAAGCTTTCTTT. It translates to CASSVGREGTEAFF.

V usage is TRBV5-1 and J usage is TRBJ1-5; no firm D call. CDR1 and CDR2 from the germline V gene are SGHRS and YFSETQ. CDR3 size: 13 residues. V was clipped by 0 bases and J by 6 bases, with 7 bases between them. The CDR3 DNA reads TGCGCCAGCAGCTTGGTGGAGGGTCAGCCCCAGCATTTT. It encodes CASSLVEGQPQHF.

The genes are TRBV11-3 and TRBJ2-7; 11 bases map to TRBD2. This CDR3 is 16 amino acids long. With V trimmed by 4 bases and J by 5 bases, 10 bases remained unmatched. Germline V gives CDR1 SGHNT, CDR2 YENEEA. CDR3 in amino acids: CASSWTYTSGRNEQYF. Here the CDR3 DNA reads TGTGCCAGCAGCTGGACGTATACTAGCGGGAGAAACGAGCAGTACTTC. Full variable domain (remainder filled in from reference TRBV11-3 and TRBJ2-7): EAGVVQSPRYKIIEKKQPVAFWCNPISGHNTLYWYLQNLGQGPELLIRYENEEAVDDSQLPKDRFSAERLKGVDSTLKIQPAELGDSAVYLCASSWTYTSGRNEQYFGPGTRLTVT.

The chain recombines TRBV14 with TRBJ2-3; D not resolved. V lost 2 bases to trimming and J lost 0 bases, with 6 bases between them. The V gene's germline CDR1 is SGHDN and CDR2 FVKESK. The CDR3 loop spans 14 amino acids. This CDR3 is CASSQTISTDTQYF. CDR3 DNA sequence: TGTGCCAGCAGCCAAACTATAAGCACAGATACGCAGTATTTT.

V and J are TRBV9 and TRBJ1-1, with TRBD1 matching over 9 bases. This CDR3 has 16 residues. Losses at the gene ends were 4 bases for V and 2 bases for J; bases not matched to a gene: 9. CDR1 is SGDLS, CDR2 YYNGEE, per germline. The CDR3 loop reads CASSPQPGQGNTEAFF. The CDR3 nucleotides are TGTGCCAGCAGCCCCCAACCGGGACAGGGAAACACTGAAGCTTTCTTT.

The chain has TRBV6-1 and TRBJ2-1; D is undetermined. From germline, CDR1 is MNHNS and CDR2 SASEGT. The CDR3 covers 16 residues. Between the trimmed V and J ends, which lost 2 bases and 0 bases, there was a span of 11 bases. The CDR3 sequence is CASSERVSFSYNEQFF. The CDR3 DNA sequence: TGTGCCAGCAGTGAACGGGTCAGCTTCTCCTACAATGAGCAGTTCTTC.